This entry describes one TCR beta chain. Its target is not known. The sample originates from a study of OX40 agonist ivuxolimab in advanced cancers. About the research overall: Those enrolled were roughly 85% male, with a mean age of 60 years and ages from roughly 20 to 85. Antecedent anti-PD-1, anti-PD-L1 or anti-CTLA-4 therapy was permissible, with under 50% having received some. Findings and caveats of the study: Some nonresponders also had low normalized T-cell clonal expansion.

Blood was sampled at baseline, cycle 4 day 1, and cycle 7 day 1. Germline V gene data show CDR1 as SGHAT and CDR2 as FQDESV (reference sequence). There are 12 residues in the CDR3. V shed 1 base and J shed 5 bases, with 5 bases lying between them. The table came from immunoSEQ multiplex PCR; TCRdb's copy has only in-frame clones and leaves some out. The profile covers 40,000 to 50,000 clones, with 75% to 90% appearing a single time and about an eighth taken by the ten largest. The J gene is TRBJ2-5, the V gene TRBV11-1; D ambiguous. The starting material was CD4+ or CD8+ T cells sorted from blood, obtained in a trial of the OX40 agonist ivuxolimab. The receptor comes from an adult with an advanced solid tumor such as melanoma, head and neck, liver or kidney cancer. This CDR3 is CASSLGFETQYF. DNA of the CDR3: TGTGCCAGCAGCTTAGGGTTTGAGACCCAGTACTTC.